This TCR beta chain was retrieved from a study of blood T cell repertoires in COVID-19. The germline V gene encodes CDR1 LGHNA and CDR2 YNFKEQ. V dropped 2 bases and J dropped 2; count of bases not matched to a gene: 3. The CDR3 contains 16 residues. The study drew participants aged about 18 to 89 years from approximately 23 US areas. What the recovered Cohort 3 donors had was two negative PCRs, clearance, or symptom resolution. Methods used by the authors: It was from reference gene primer amplification that nucleated cell counts were estimated. The table came from immunoSEQ multiplex PCR; TCRdb's copy has only in-frame clones and leaves some out. D and trimming were read from the DNA, whereas the V and J calls and clone size are those reported in that table. Seen here are roughly 310,000 clones, roughly 90% observed once, and the top ten hold around 2.7%.

The gene calls are TRBV4-2 and TRBJ2-7, with 13 bases lining up with TRBD2. The sample was PBMCs or T cells enriched from blood (not recorded which). The sequence was obtained from a man aged 60-69 years who had recovered from COVID-19. The CDR3 nucleotides are TGTGCCAGCAGCCAACTAGGACTAGCGGGGGCCTACGAGCAGTACTTC. Residues: CASSQLGLAGAYEQYF.